A selection of T cell receptor beta chains follows, all from one sample in a study of vaccination and CD4 T cells after COVID-19. For these TCRs, the target antigens are not known. From the PCR reads, TCRdb called clonotypes with MiXCR, one entry per CDR3 protein. This repertoire shows around 4,500 distinct CDR3 sequences, around half found once; its top ten account for roughly 18%. The sequencing input was CD4+ T cells from blood, cultured in vitro. These receptors were obtained from a human donor who had recovered from COVID-19. The CDR3 runs from the conserved cysteine through the conserved F or W.

TRBJ2-7	TRBV29-1	CSVNEQYF
TRBJ2-5	TRBV6-5	CASSYLGPDGAQYF
TRBJ2-7	TRBV19	CASSRPGQGLNEQYF
TRBJ1-1	TRBV19	CASSQRVQAEAFF
TRBJ2-5	TRBV11-2	CASSLGQSIQETQYF
TRBJ2-7	TRBV7-2	CASSRTRCYEQYF
TRBJ1-1	TRBV19	CASSAYGIDIRNAFF
TRBJ1-5	TRBV28	CASNWRGTGNQPQHF
TRBJ2-5	TRBV20-1	CSAPGTGEETQYF
TRBJ2-3	TRBV2	CASGLTDTQYF
TRBJ1-2	TRBV20-1	CSASGRVDYGYTF
TRBJ2-3	TRBV11-2	CASSNDRTDTQYF
TRBJ1-5	TRBV21-1	CASSKPDARQGNQPQHF
TRBJ1-1	TRBV29-1	CSVVEQNTEAFF
TRBJ1-5	TRBV28	CASSSGPYQPQHF
TRBJ1-5	TRBV12-3/TRBV12-4	CASSSRVQPQHF
TRBJ2-1	TRBV27	CASSKTGNYNEQFF
TRBJ1-2	TRBV30	CAWSLTRTNYGYTF
TRBJ1-5	TRBV6-2/TRBV6-3	CASSYPRGQGQPQHF
TRBJ2-2	TRBV6-8	CASSPTGTSGPNTGELFF
TRBJ1-6	TRBV5-1	CASSLGSGGQNSPLHF
TRBJ2-3	TRBV20-1	CSEVSGANTDTQYF
TRBJ1-6	TRBV20-1	CSVVDRGLNNSPLHF
TRBJ1-5	TRBV6-1	CASRPVRGRAYSNQPQHF
TRBJ2-5	TRBV6-2/TRBV6-3	CASSPLETQYF
TRBJ1-1	TRBV27	CASSSLGLNTEAFF
TRBJ1-5	TRBV19	CASSDRGPLNQPQHF
TRBJ2-2	TRBV6-5	CASSYSRMEVGLVTGELFF
TRBJ2-3	TRBV5-1	CASSRGQGMTDTQYF
TRBJ1-2	TRBV6-1	CASSLRTGSLLGYTF
TRBJ2-1	TRBV20-1	CSARDPARSNNEQFF
TRBJ2-7	TRBV28	CASLTPDGVSYEQYF
TRBJ1-2	TRBV15	CATSRAGWRSSYGYTF
TRBJ2-3	TRBV7-2	CASSADRNTDTQYF
TRBJ2-1	TRBV2	CASTKDRNNEQFF
TRBJ1-2	TRBV7-9	CASSFGGANYGYTF
TRBJ1-2	TRBV6-1	CASTPGTGLNYGYTF
TRBJ1-1	TRBV6-5	CASSYVGDTEAFF
TRBJ2-1	TRBV20-1	CSARRTSGIETYNEQFF
TRBJ2-2	TRBV4-1	CASSQEGRNPTGELFF
TRBJ1-5	TRBV29-1	CSVEVGNQPQHF
TRBJ2-7	TRBV5-8	CASSLVGRGFAYEQYF
TRBJ2-2	TRBV28	CASSFAGFQGGELFF
TRBJ1-5	TRBV20-1	CSARQGNQPQHF
TRBJ1-1	TRBV5-1	CASSLSRDRLNTEAFF
TRBJ2-5	TRBV20-1	CSARNLRLAETQYF
TRBJ1-1	TRBV28	CASSSLGQGANTEAFF
TRBJ2-2	TRBV10-2	CATQRGTASNTGELFF
TRBJ1-5	TRBV11-2	CASSLDRDRAGQPQHF
TRBJ1-2	TRBV7-9	CASSLELASGGYTF
TRBJ2-5	TRBV6-1	CASSARGRGPQETQYF
TRBJ2-7	TRBV20-1	CSARGLPAGGEQYF
TRBJ1-2	TRBV19	CASSIRGTYGYTF
TRBJ1-1	TRBV6-1	CASSPRWSDTEAFF
TRBJ1-1	TRBV7-2	CASSLGGGGGAPKGFF
TRBJ2-5	TRBV14	CASSQPRTEETQYF
TRBJ1-5	TRBV28	CASRDSNQPQHF